This T cell receptor (beta chain) was captured in a study of blood T cell repertoires in COVID-19. Looking at the study overall: The samples span acute and convalescent COVID-19 from the United States, Italy and Spain.

Participants' own reports of clinical history determined their cohort assignment. Among Cohort 3 donors, those recovered had two negative PCRs, clearance, or symptom resolution. The CDR3 extends over 14 amino acids. The germline V gene has CDR1 SGDLS and CDR2 YYNGEE. Trimming pared 2 bases from V and 3 bases from J, leaving 11 bases between. Original processing methods: Amplification from reference gene primers served as the basis for estimated nucleated cell counts. Using immunoSEQ multiplex PCR, the repertoire was profiled, and TCRdb retains in-frame clones only, with some absent. Clone size and the V and J calls come from that table; the DNA yielded D and trimming. The repertoire holds roughly 300,000 clones, about 85% seen once, with 2.5% to 3% in the top ten.

Input material: PBMCs or T cells enriched from blood (not recorded which). The genes are TRBV9 and TRBJ1-1; no clear D. The sequence derives from a woman between 50 and 59 years old who had recovered from COVID-19. The CDR3 sequence is CASSVLDGDTEAFF. CDR3 DNA: TGTGCCAGCAGCGTTCTAGATGGAGACACTGAAGCTTTCTTT.